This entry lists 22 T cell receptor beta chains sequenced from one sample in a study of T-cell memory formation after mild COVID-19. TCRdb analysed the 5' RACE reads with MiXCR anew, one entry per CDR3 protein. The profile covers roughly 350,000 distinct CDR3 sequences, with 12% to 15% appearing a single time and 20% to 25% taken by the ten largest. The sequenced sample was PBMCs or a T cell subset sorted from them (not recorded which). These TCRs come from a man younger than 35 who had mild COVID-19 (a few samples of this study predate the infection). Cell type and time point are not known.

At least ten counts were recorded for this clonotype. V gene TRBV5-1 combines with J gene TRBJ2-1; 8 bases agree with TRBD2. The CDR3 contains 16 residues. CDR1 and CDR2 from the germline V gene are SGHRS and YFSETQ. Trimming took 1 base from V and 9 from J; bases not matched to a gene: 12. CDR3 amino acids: CASSLRSGGAVGEQFF. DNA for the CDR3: TGCGCCAGCAGCTTGAGGTCGGGGGGGGCCGTTGGTGAGCAGTTCTTC. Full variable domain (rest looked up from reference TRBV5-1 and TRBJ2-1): KAGVTQTPRYLIKTRGQQVTLSCSPISGHRSVSWYQQTPGQGLQFLFEYFSETQRNKGNFPGRFSGRQFSNSRSEMNVSTLELGDSALYLCASSLRSGGAVGEQFFGPGTRLTVL.

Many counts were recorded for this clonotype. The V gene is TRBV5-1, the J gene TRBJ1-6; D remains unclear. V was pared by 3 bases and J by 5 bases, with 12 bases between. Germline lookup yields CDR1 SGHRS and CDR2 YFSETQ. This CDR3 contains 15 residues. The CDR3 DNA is TGCGCCAGCAGCTCCACAACGGACCATAATTCACCCCTCCACTTT. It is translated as CASSSTTDHNSPLHF.

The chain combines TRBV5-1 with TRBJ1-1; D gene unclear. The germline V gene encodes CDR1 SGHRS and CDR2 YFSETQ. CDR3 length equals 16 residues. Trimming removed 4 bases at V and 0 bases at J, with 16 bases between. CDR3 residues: CASSLSASVMNTEAFF. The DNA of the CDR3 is TGCGCCAGCAGCCTCTCCGCGTCAGTAATGAACACTGAAGCTTTCTTT. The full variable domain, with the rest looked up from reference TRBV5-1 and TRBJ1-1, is KAGVTQTPRYLIKTRGQQVTLSCSPISGHRSVSWYQQTPGQGLQFLFEYFSETQRNKGNFPGRFSGRQFSNSRSEMNVSTLELGDSALYLCASSLSASVMNTEAFFGQGTRLTVV.

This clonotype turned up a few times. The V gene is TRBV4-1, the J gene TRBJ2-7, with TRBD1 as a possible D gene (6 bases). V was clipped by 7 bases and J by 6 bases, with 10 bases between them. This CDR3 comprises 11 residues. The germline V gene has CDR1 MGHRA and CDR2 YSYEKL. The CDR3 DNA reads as TGCGCCAGCACCAAAGGGGGCGAGCAGTACTTC. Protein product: CASTKGGEQYF.

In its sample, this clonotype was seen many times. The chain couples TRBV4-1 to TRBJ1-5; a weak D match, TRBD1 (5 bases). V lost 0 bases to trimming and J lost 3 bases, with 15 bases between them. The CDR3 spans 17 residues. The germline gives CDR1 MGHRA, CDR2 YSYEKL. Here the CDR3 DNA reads TGCGCCAGCAGCCAAGAGGAATGGGGACTTCCCAATCAGCCCCAGCATTTT. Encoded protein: CASSQEEWGLPNQPQHF.

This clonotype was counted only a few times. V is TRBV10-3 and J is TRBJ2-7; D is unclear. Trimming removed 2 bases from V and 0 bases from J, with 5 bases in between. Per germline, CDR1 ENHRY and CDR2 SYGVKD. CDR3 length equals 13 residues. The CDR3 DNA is TGTGCCATCAGTGAGGGTTTCTCCTACGAGCAGTACTTC. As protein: CAISEGFSYEQYF.

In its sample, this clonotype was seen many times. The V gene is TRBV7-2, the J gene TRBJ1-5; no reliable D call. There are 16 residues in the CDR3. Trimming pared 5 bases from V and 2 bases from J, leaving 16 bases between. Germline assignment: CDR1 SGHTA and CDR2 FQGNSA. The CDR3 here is CASSASHLEGNQPQHF. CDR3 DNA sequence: TGTGCCAGCAGCGCAAGCCACCTGGAGGGCAATCAGCCCCAGCATTTT.

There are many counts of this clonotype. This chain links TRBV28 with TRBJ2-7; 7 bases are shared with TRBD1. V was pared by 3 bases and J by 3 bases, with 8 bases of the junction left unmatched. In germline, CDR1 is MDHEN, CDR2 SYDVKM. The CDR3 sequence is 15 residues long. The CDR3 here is CASSFPGGFHYEQYF. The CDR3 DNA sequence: TGTGCCAGCAGTTTCCCAGGGGGTTTCCACTACGAGCAGTACTTC.

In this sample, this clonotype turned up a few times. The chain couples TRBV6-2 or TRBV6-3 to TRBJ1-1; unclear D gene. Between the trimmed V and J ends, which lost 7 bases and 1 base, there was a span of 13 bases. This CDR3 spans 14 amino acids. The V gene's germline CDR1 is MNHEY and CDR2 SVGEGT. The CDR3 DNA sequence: TGTGCCAGCACTGCCGCGGGGAGGAACACTGAAGCTTTCTTT. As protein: CASTAAGRNTEAFF.

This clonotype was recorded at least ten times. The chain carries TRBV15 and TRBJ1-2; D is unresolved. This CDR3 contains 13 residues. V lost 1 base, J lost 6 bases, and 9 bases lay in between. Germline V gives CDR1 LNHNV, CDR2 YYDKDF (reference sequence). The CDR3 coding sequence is TGTGCCACCAGCAGAGGGACGGAAGATGGCTACACCTTC. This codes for CATSRGTEDGYTF.

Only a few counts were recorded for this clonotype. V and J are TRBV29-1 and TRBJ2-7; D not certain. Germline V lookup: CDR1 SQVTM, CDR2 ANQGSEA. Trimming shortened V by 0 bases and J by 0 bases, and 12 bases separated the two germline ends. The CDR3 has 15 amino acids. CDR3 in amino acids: CSVEEGSKNSYEQYF. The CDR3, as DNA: TGCAGCGTTGAAGAGGGCAGTAAAAACTCCTACGAGCAGTACTTC.

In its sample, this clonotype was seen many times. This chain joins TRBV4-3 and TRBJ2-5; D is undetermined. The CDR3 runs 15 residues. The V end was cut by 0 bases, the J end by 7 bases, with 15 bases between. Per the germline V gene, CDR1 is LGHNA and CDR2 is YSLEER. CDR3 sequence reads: CASSQDRAAPGTQYF. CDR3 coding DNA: TGCGCCAGCAGCCAAGATCGCGCAGCCCCCGGGACCCAGTACTTC.

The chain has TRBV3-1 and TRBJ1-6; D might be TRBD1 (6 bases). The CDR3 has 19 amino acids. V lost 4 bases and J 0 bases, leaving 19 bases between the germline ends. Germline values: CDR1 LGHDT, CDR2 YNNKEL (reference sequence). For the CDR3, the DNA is TGTGCCAGCAGCCTACACCTTGACACAGGGAGCTCCTATAATTCACCCCTCCACTTT. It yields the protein CASSLHLDTGSSYNSPLHF.

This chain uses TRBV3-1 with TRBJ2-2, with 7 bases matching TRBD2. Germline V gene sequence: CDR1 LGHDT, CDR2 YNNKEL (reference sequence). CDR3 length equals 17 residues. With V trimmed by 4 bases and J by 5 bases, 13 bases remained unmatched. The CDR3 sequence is CASSPGLTDSRTGELFF. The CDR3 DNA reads TGTGCCAGCAGCCCGGGACTAACGGACTCTAGGACCGGGGAGCTGTTTTTT.

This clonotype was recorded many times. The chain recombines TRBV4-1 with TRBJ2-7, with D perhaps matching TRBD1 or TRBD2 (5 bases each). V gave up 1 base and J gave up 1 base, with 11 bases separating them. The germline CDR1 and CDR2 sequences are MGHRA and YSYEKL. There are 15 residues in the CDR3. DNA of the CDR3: TGCGCCAGCAGCCAAGCCGGGACGGGATCCTACGAGCAGTACTTC. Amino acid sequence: CASSQAGTGSYEQYF.

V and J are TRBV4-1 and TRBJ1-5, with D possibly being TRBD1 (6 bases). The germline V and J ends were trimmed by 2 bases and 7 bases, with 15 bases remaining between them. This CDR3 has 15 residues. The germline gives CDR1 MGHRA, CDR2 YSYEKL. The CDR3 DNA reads TGCGCCAGCAGCCAAAGAGAAAGAGGGGGACAGCCCCAGCATTTT. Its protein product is CASSQRERGGQPQHF.

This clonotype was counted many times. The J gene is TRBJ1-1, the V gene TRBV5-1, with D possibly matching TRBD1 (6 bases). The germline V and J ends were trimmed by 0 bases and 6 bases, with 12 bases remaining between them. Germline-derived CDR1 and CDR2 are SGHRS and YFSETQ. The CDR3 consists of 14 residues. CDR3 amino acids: CASSLATEGAEAFF. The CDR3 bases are TGCGCCAGCAGCTTGGCCACGGAGGGGGCTGAAGCTTTCTTT.

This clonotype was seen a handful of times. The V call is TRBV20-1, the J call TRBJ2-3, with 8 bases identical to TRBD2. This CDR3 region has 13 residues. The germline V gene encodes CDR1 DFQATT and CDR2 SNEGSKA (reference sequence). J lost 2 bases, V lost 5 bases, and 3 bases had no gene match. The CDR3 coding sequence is TGCAGTGCTCGTGGACTAGCCACAGATACGCAGTATTTT. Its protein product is CSARGLATDTQYF.

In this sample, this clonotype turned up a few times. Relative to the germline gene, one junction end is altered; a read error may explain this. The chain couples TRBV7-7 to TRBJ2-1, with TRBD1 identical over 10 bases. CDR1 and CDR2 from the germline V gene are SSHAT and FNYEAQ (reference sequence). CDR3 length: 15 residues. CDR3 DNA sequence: TGTGCTAGCAGTAAAAGACAGGGGGCGGATAATGAGCAGTTCTTC. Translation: CASSKRQGADNEQFF.

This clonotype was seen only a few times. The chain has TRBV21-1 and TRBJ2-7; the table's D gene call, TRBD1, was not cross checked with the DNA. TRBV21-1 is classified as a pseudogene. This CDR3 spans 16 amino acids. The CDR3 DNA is TGTGCCAGCAGCGCCCTAGGCGACAAGGGAGTGGACGAGCAGTACTTC. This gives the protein CASSALGDKGVDEQYF.

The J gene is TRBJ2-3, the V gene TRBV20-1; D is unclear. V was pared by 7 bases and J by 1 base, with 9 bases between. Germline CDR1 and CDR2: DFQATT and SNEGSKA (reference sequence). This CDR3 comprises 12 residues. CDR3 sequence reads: CSGQDRTDTQYF. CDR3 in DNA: TGCAGTGGTCAAGATCGCACAGATACGCAGTATTTT.

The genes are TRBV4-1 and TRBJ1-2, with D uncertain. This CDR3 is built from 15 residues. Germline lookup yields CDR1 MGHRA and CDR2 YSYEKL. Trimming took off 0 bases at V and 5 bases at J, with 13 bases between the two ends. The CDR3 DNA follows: TGCGCCAGCAGCCAAGAAGAGGCGCCAAGATATGGCTACACCTTC. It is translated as CASSQEEAPRYGYTF.